The T cell receptor beta chain described here comes from a study of blood T cell repertoires in COVID-19. For the study at large: T cells, B-cell-depleted T cells, or PBMCs provided the cDNA or gDNA that served as material.

This clone occurred once. Assay: immunoSEQ multiplex PCR; the TCRdb copy retains only in-frame clones and omits some. The sample has around 430,000 clones, about 91% seen once. Sequenced sample: peripheral blood. The sequence was obtained from a woman aged 45 to 65 with COVID-19, enrolled during active disease.

The CDR3 reads CATSDAAQTGEVGEQYF. The CDR3 coding sequence is TGTGCCACCAGTGATGCGGCTCAGACAGGGGAAGTCGGCGAGCAGTACTTC. The chain recombines TRBV24-1 with TRBJ2-7; 8 bases line up with TRBD1. Looked up from germline, CDR1 is KGHDR and CDR2 is SFDVKD. This CDR3 has 17 amino acids. V was clipped by 3 bases and J by 6 bases; unmatched bases: 15.